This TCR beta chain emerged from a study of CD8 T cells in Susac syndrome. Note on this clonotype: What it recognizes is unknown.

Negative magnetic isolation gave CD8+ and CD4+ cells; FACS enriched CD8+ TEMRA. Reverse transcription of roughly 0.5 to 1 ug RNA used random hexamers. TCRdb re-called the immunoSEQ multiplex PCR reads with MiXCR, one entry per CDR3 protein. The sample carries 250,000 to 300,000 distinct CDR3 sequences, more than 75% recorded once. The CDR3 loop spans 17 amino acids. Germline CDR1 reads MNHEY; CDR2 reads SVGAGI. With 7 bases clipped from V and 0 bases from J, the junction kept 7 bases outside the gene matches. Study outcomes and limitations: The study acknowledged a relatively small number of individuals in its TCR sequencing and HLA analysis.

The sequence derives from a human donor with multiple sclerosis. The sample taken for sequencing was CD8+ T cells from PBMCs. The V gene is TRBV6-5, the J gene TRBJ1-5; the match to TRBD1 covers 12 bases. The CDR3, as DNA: TGTGCCAGCATTTGGGACAGGGGGCCATATAGCAATCAGCCCCAGCATTTT. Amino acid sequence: CASIWDRGPYSNQPQHF.